A selection of T cell receptor beta chains follows, all from one sample in a study of T cell changes during pregnancy in multiple sclerosis. Sequenced by immunoSEQ multiplex PCR; TCRdb stores in-frame clones only, minus some. The table lists 70,000 to 75,000 clones, about 85% of them singletons. The input for sequencing was peripheral blood, taken before pregnancy. The receptors originated from a female donor with multiple sclerosis, enrolled in a pregnancy study. Each CDR3 is given with its conserved first and last residue. The D gene is left open where the match is weak. Clone size is not always given. Where it is, it says once, few, many or a class for expanded clones.

J gene	CDR3 length	D gene	clone size	V gene	CDR3 protein	CDR3 DNA
TRBJ1-2	17	TRBD1	.	TRBV5-4	CASSLGSGQGPFGGYTF	TGTGCCAGCAGCTTGGGGTCGGGACAGGGACCCTTTGGTGGCTACACCTTC
TRBJ2-1	15	.	.	TRBV4-1	CASSQDRGNHNEQFF	TGCGCCAGCAGCCAAGACAGGGGCAACCACAATGAGCAGTTCTTC
TRBJ1-6	12	.	.	TRBV30	CAWSVLNSPLHF	TGTGCCTGGAGTGTACTTAATTCACCCCTCCACTTT
TRBJ2-1	14	TRBD2	.	TRBV12-5	CASGGGGSYNEQFF	TGTGCTAGTGGTGGGGGGGGGTCCTACAATGAGCAGTTCTTC
TRBJ2-5	15	TRBD1	.	TRBV6-5	CASSYRWTGQETQYF	TGTGCCAGCAGTTACCGCTGGACAGGACAAGAGACCCAGTACTTC
TRBJ1-1	14	TRBD1	.	TRBV29-1	CSVEGKGASTEAFF	TGCAGCGTTGAAGGGAAGGGGGCAAGCACTGAAGCTTTCTTT
TRBJ1-2	15	TRBD1	.	TRBV4-3	CASSQVISGTGGYTF	TGCGCCAGCAGCCAAGTAATTTCCGGGACAGGCGGCTACACCTTC
TRBJ2-7	14	TRBD1	.	TRBV9	CASSATGVPYEQYF	TGTGCCAGCAGCGCGACAGGGGTCCCCTACGAGCAGTACTTC
TRBJ2-1	17	TRBD2	.	TRBV7-6	CASSLAASSGADNEQFF	TGTGCCAGCAGCTTAGCGGCTTCTAGCGGCGCAGACAATGAGCAGTTCTTC
TRBJ2-7	12	TRBD1	.	TRBV30	CACTGGSYEQYF	TGTGCCTGTACAGGGGGCTCCTACGAGCAGTACTTC
TRBJ1-1	15	.	.	TRBV18	CASSPARGGDTEAFF	TGTGCCAGCTCACCAGCCAGGGGTGGAGACACTGAAGCTTTCTTT
TRBJ2-6	14	.	.	TRBV18	CASGGSSGANVLTF	TGTGCCAGCGGGGGCTCGTCTGGGGCCAACGTCCTGACTTTC
TRBJ2-1	18	TRBD2	.	TRBV10-3	CAISEFRLAGDYPPSWFF	TGTGCCATCAGTGAGTTCCGACTAGCGGGGGACTATCCGCCGTCTTGGTTCTTC
TRBJ2-5	16	TRBD1	.	TRBV18	CASSLTGTGGAGTQYF	TGTGCCAGCTCACTCACCGGGACAGGGGGCGCGGGGACCCAGTACTTC
TRBJ2-2	16	TRBD2	.	TRBV13	CASSYALAGGTGELFF	TGTGCCAGCAGCTATGCTTTAGCGGGAGGGACCGGGGAGCTGTTTTTT
TRBJ2-1	17	.	.	TRBV2	CASRERHFSSSYNEQFF	TGTGCCAGCAGGGAAAGACACTTCTCGAGCTCCTACAATGAGCAGTTCTTC
TRBJ2-3	15	.	.	TRBV25-1	CASSESQGDTDTQYF	TGTGCCAGCAGTGAATCCCAGGGCGACACAGATACGCAGTATTTT
TRBJ2-7	13	TRBD2	.	TRBV10-1	CASSGRGSYEQYF	TGCGCCAGCAGTGGACGCGGGAGCTACGAGCAGTACTTC
TRBJ1-4	14	TRBD1	.	TRBV6-1	CASGQGQGGEKLFF	TGTGCCAGCGGTCAAGGACAGGGAGGCGAAAAACTGTTTTTT
TRBJ2-5	14	.	.	TRBV30	CAWSGRGSQETQYF	TGTGCCTGGAGTGGTAGAGGGAGCCAAGAGACCCAGTACTTC
TRBJ1-4	15	.	.	TRBV2	CASSELAGTNEKLFF	TGTGCCAGCAGTGAACTGGCAGGGACTAATGAAAAACTGTTTTTT
TRBJ1-1	12	.	few	TRBV7-9	CASSGLGGEAFF	TGTGCCAGCAGTGGTTTGGGGGGTGAAGCTTTCTTT
TRBJ1-1	14	.	.	TRBV7-2	CASSPHGLDTEAFF	TGTGCCAGCAGCCCGCACGGGTTGGACACTGAAGCTTTCTTT
TRBJ1-4	14	.	.	TRBV2	CASRMTFPNEKLFF	TGTGCCAGCAGGATGACTTTTCCTAATGAAAAACTGTTTTTT
TRBJ2-1	15	TRBD2	once	TRBV11-2	CASSRTSGTYNEQFF	TGTGCCAGCAGCCGGACTAGCGGTACTTACAATGAGCAGTTCTTC
TRBJ2-3	13	.	.	TRBV7-7	CASSLGRKDTQYF	TGTGCCAGCAGCTTAGGGCGGAAAGATACGCAGTATTTT
TRBJ2-7	18	TRBD2	few	TRBV5-1	CASSTQPGGRDSAYEQYF	TGCGCCAGCAGCACCCAACCGGGGGGGCGGGATTCCGCCTACGAGCAGTACTTC
TRBJ2-6	16	TRBD1	.	TRBV10-3	CAISLQGAGGANVLTF	TGTGCCATCAGTCTACAGGGGGCGGGTGGGGCCAACGTCCTGACTTTC
TRBJ1-1	12	.	.	TRBV30	CAWSVPSTEAFF	TGTGCCTGGAGTGTACCCAGCACTGAAGCTTTCTTT
TRBJ1-6	13	.	few	TRBV9	CASSAEYNSPLHF	TGTGCCAGCAGCGCCGAGTATAATTCACCCCTCCACTTT
TRBJ2-1	17	TRBD2	.	TRBV9	CASSVGLSGKSGNEQFF	TGTGCCAGCAGCGTAGGACTCAGCGGGAAAAGTGGAAATGAGCAGTTCTTC
TRBJ2-7	14	.	.	TRBV19	CASSRSGDSYEQYF	TGTGCCAGTAGTAGGTCAGGGGACTCCTACGAGCAGTACTTC
TRBJ1-2	13	.	few	TRBV11-2	CASSLGAGPQLTF	TGTGCCAGCAGCTTAGGGGCAGGTCCCCAACTCACCTTC
TRBJ1-5	15	.	.	TRBV2	CASLEGLELGQPQHF	TGTGCCAGCTTAGAGGGCCTGGAACTAGGTCAGCCCCAGCATTTT
TRBJ1-1	12	.	few	TRBV30	CAWSALLIEAFF	TGTGCCTGGAGTGCTCTCCTTATCGAAGCTTTCTTT
TRBJ2-2	20	TRBD2	.	TRBV9	CASSAPWSRPSGSRTGELFF	TGTGCCAGCAGCGCCCCATGGTCAAGGCCTAGCGGGAGTAGGACCGGGGAGCTGTTTTTT
TRBJ2-5	11	.	.	TRBV30	CAWSKGETQYF	TGTGCCTGGAGTAAGGGGGAGACCCAGTACTTC
TRBJ2-1	15	.	few	TRBV18	CASSPTGPSNNEQFF	TGTGCCAGCTCACCCACGGGTCCGTCTAACAATGAGCAGTTCTTC
TRBJ1-2	16	TRBD1	.	TRBV9	CASSVGVMEGARGYTF	TGTGCCAGCAGCGTAGGGGTAATGGAGGGGGCGCGGGGCTACACCTTC
TRBJ2-5	12	.	once	TRBV2	CARSGELEVQYF	TGTGCCAGATCAGGGGAACTTGAGGTCCAGTACTTC